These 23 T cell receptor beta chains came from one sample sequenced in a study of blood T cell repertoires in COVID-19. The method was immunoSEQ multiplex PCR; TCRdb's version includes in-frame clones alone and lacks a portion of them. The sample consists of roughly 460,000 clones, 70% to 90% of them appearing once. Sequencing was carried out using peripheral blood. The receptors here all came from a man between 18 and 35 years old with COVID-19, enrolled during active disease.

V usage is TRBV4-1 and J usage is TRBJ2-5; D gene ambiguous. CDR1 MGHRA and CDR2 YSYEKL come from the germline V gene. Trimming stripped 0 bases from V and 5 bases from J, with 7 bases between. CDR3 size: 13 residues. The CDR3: CASSQDLRETQYF. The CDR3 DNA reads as TGCGCCAGCAGCCAAGATTTACGGGAGACCCAGTACTTC.

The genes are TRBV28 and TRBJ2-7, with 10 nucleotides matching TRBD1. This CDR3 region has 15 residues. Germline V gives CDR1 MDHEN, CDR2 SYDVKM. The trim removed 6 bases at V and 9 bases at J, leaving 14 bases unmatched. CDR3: CASSLSGTGATGQYF. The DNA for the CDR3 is TGTGCCAGCAGCCTCTCCGGGACAGGGGCAACCGGGCAGTACTTC. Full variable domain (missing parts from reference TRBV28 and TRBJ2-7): DVKVTQSSRYLVKRTGEKVFLECVQDMDHENMFWYRQDPGLGLRLIYFSYDVKMKEKGDIPEGYSVSREKKERFSLILESASTNQTSMYLCASSLSGTGATGQYFGPGTRLTVT.

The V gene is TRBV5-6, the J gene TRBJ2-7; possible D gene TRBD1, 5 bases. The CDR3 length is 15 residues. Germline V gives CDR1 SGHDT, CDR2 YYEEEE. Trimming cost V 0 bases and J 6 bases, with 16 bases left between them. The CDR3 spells CASSLGGRDFGEQYF. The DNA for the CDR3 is TGTGCCAGCAGCTTGGGAGGCAGGGATTTCGGCGAGCAGTACTTC.

CDR3 sequence reads: CASISVGGWGEAFF. As DNA, the CDR3 is TGTGCCAGCATATCCGTGGGGGGATGGGGTGAAGCTTTCTTT. The J gene is TRBJ1-1, the V gene TRBV6-5; D may be TRBD1 (5 bases). In germline, CDR1 is MNHEY, CDR2 SVGAGI. The ends were cut back, 7 bases at V and 7 bases at J, with 19 bases in the middle. This CDR3 has 14 amino acids.

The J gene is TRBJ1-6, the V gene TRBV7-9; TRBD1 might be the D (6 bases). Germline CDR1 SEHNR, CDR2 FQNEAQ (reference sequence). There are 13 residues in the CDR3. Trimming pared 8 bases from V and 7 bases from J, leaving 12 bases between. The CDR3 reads CASQGRGNSPLHF. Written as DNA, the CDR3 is TGTGCCAGCCAGGGGCGTGGAAATTCACCCCTCCACTTT. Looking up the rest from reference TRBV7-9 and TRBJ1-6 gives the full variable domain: DTGVSQNPRHKITKRGQNVTFRCDPISEHNRLYWYRQTLGQGPEFLTYFQNEAQLEKSRLLSDRFSAERPKGSFSTLEIQRTEQGDSAMYLCASQGRGNSPLHFGNGTRLTVT.

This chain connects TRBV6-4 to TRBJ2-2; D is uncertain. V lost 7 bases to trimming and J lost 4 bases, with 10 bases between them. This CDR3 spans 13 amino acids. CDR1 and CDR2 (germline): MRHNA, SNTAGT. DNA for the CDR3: TGTGCCAGCATTATCGCTACCACCGGGGAGCTGTTTTTT. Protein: CASIIATTGELFF.

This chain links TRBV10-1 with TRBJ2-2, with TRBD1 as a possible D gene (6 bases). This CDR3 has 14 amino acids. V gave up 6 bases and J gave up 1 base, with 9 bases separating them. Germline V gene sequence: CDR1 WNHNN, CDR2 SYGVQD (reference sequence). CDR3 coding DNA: TGCGCCAGCAGCAAGGGACAGAACACCGGGGAGCTGTTTTTT. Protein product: CASSKGQNTGELFF.

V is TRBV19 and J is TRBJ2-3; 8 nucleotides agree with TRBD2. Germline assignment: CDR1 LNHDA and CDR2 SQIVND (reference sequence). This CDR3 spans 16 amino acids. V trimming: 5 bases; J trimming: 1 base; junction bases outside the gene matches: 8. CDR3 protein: CASSPSSGRGTDTQYF. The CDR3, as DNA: TGTGCCAGTAGTCCGTCTAGCGGGCGGGGCACAGATACGCAGTATTTT.

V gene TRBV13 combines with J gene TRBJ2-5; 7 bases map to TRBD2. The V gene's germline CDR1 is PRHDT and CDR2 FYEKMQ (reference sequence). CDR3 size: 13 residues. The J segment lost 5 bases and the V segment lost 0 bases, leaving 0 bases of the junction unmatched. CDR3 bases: TGTGCCAGCAGCTTAGGAGCGGGGGAGACCCAGTACTTC. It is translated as CASSLGAGETQYF.

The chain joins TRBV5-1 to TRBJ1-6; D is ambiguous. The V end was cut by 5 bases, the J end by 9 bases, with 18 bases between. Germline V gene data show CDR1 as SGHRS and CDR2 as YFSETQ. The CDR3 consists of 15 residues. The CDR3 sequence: CASRRTEAKGSPLHF. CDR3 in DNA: TGCGCCAGCAGGAGGACGGAGGCTAAGGGTTCACCCCTCCACTTT.

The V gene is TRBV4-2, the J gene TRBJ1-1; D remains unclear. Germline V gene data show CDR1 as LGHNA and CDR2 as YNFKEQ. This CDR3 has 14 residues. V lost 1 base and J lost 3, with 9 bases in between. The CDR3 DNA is TGTGCCAGCAGCCAAGGCCGTCAGGACACTGAAGCTTTCTTT. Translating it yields CASSQGRQDTEAFF.

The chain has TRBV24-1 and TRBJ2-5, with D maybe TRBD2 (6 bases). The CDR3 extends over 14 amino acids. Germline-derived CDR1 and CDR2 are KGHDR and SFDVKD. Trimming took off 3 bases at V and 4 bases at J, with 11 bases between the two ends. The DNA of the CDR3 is TGTGCCACCAGTGATCCCAGGGAGGTAGAGACCCAGTACTTC. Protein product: CATSDPREVETQYF.

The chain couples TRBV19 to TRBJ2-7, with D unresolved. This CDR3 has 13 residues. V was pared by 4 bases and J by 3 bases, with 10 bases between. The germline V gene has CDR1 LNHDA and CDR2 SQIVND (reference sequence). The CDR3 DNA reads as TGTGCCAGTAGTAGTAGTTCTTACTACGAGCAGTACTTC. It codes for CASSSSSYYEQYF.

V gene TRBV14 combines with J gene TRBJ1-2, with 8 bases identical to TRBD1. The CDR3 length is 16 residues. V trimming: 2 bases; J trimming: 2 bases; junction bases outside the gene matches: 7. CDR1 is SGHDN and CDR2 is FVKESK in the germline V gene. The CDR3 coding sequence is TGTGCCAGCAGCCAACTTGGACAGGGAGAGAACTATGGCTACACCTTC. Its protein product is CASSQLGQGENYGYTF.

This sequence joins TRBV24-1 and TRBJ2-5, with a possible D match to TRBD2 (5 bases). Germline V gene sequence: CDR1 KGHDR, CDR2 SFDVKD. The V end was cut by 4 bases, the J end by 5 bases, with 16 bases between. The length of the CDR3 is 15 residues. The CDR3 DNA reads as TGTGCCACCAGTGACTTACGTGAGGGCCGGGAGACCCAGTACTTC. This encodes CATSDLREGRETQYF.

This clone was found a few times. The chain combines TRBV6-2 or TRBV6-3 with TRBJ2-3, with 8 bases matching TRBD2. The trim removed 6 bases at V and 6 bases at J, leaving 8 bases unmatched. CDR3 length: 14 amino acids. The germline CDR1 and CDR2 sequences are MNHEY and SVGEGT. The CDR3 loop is CASSPGGGADTQYF. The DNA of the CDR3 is TGTGCCAGCAGCCCGGGGGGGGGAGCTGATACGCAGTATTTT.

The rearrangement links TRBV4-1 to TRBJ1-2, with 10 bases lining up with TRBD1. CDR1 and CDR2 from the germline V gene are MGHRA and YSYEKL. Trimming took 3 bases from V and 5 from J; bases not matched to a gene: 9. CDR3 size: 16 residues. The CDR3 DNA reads TGCGCCAGCAGCCATGGGACAGGGGCCCTAAATTATGGCTACACCTTC. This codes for CASSHGTGALNYGYTF.

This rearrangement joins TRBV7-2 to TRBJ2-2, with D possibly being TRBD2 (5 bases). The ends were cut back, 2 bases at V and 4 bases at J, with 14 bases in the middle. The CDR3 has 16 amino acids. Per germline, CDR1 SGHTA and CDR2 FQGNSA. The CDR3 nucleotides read TGTGCCAGCAGCTTACTTAGGGTCGCGGGCACCGGGGAGCTGTTTTTT. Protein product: CASSLLRVAGTGELFF.

The CDR3 DNA reads as TGTGCCAGCAGCTCGACGGACGGGAGGTCTACCTACGAGCAGTACTTC. Its translation is CASSSTDGRSTYEQYF. V and J are TRBV6-6 and TRBJ2-7; 7 nucleotides match TRBD2. V shed 6 bases, J shed 2 bases, and the junction held 13 bases outside the gene matches. CDR1 MNHNY and CDR2 SVGAGI come from the germline V gene (reference sequence). This CDR3 spans 16 amino acids.

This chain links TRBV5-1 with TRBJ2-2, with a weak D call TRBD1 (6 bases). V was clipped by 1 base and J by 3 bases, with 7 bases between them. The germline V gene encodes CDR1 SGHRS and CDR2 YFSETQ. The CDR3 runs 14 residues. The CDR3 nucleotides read TGCGCCAGCAGCTTGCGACAGGACACCGGGGAGCTGTTTTTT. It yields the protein CASSLRQDTGELFF.

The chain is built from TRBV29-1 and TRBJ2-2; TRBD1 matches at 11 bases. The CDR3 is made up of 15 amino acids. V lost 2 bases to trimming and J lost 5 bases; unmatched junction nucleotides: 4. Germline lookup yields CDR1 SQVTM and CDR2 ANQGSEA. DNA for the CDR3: TGCAGCGTTGAATCTGGGACAGGGGGGACCGGGGAGCTGTTTTTT. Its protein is CSVESGTGGTGELFF.

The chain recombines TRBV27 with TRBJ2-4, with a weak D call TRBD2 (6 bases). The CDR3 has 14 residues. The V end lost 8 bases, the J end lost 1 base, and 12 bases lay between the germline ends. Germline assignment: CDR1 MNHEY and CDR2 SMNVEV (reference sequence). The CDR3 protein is CASQLAFAKNIQYF. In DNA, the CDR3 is TGTGCCAGCCAGCTAGCGTTCGCCAAAAACATTCAGTACTTC.

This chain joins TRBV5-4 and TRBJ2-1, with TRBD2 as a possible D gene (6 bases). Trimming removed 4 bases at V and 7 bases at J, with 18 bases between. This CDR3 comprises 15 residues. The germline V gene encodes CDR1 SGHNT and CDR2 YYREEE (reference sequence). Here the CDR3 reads CASSVGLGMENEQFF. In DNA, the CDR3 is TGTGCCAGCAGCGTGGGACTCGGGATGGAAAATGAGCAGTTCTTC.